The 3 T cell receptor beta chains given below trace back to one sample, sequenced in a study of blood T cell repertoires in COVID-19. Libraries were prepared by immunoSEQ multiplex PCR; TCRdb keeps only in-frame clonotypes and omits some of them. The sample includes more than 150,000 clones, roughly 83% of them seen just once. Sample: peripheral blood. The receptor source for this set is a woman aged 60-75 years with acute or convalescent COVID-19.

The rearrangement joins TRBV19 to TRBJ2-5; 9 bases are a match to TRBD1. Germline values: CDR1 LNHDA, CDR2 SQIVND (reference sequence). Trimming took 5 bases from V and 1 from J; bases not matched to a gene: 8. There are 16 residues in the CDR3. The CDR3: CASSVPGTGFQETQYF. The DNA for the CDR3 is TGTGCCAGTAGTGTCCCCGGGACAGGGTTCCAAGAGACCCAGTACTTC.

The CDR3 region has the DNA TGTGCCACCAGCAGATCTTCGGCTAGCGGGGGGGTCCATGAGCAGTTCTTC. Amino acids: CATSRSSASGGVHEQFF. The chain has TRBV15 and TRBJ2-1; 12 nucleotides align to TRBD2. The germline V gene has CDR1 LNHNV and CDR2 YYDKDF (reference sequence). V dropped 2 bases and J dropped 8; count of bases not matched to a gene: 10. CDR3 length: 17 amino acids.

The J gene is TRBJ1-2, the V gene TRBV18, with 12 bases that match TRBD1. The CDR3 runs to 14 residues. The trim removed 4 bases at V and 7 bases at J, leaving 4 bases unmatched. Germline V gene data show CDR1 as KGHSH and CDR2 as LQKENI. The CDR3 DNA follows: TGTGCCAGCTCACTGGGACAGGGGGCGAGTGGCTACACCTTC. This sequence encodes CASSLGQGASGYTF.